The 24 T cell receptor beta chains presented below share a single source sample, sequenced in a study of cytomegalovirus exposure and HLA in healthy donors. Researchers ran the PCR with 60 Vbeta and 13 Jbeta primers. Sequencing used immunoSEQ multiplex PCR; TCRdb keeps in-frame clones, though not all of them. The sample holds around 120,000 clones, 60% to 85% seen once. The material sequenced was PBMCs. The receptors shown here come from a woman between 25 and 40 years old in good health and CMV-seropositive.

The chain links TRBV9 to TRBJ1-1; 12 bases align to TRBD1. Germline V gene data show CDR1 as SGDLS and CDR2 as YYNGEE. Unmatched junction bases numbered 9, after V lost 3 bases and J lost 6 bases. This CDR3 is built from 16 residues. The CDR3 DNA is TGTGCCAGCAGCGCCCGCGGGACAGGGGGCGACTCTGAAGCTTTCTTT. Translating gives CASSARGTGGDSEAFF. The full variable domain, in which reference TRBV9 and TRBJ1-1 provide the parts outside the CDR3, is DSGVTQTPKHLITATGQRVTLRCSPRSGDLSVYWYQQSLDQGLQFLIQYYNGEERAKGNILERFSAQQFPDLHSELNLSSLELGDSALYFCASSARGTGGDSEAFFGQGTRLTVV.

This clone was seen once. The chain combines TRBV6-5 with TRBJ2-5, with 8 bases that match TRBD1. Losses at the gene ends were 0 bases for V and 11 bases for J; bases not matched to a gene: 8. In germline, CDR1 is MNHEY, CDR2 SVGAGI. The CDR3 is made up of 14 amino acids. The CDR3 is CASSYSGQGGEQYF. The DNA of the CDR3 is TGTGCCAGCAGTTACTCTGGACAGGGTGGGGAGCAGTACTTC.

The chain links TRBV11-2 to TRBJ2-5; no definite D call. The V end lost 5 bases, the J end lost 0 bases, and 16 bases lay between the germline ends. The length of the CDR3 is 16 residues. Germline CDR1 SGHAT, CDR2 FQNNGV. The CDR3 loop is CASSLPRGTYQETQYF. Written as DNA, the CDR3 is TGTGCCAGCAGCCTCCCCCGAGGCACTTACCAAGAGACCCAGTACTTC.

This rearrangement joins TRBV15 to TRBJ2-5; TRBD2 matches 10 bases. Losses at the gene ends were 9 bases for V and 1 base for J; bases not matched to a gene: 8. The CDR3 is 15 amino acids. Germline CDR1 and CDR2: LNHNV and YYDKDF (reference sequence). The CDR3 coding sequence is TGTGCCACGTCGGCTAGCGGGGGACCCCAAGAGACCCAGTACTTC. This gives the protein CATSASGGPQETQYF.

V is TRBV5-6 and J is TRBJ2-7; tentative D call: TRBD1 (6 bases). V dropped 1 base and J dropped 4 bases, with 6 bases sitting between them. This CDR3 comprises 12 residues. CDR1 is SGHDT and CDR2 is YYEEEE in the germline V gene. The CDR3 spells CASSLRGYEQYF. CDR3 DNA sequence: TGTGCCAGCAGCTTGAGGGGGTACGAGCAGTACTTC.

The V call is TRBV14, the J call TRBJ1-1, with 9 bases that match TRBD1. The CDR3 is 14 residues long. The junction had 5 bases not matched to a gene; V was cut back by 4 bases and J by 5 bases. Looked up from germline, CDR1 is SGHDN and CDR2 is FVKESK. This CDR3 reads CASSRQTGGTEAFF. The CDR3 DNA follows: TGTGCCAGCAGCCGACAGACAGGGGGAACTGAAGCTTTCTTT.

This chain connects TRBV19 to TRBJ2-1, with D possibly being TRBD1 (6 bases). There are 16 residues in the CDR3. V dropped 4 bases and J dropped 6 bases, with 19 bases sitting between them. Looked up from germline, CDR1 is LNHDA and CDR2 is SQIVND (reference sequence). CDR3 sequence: CASSTLQGKIINEQFF. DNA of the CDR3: TGTGCCAGTAGTACCCTACAGGGTAAGATAATCAATGAGCAGTTCTTC.

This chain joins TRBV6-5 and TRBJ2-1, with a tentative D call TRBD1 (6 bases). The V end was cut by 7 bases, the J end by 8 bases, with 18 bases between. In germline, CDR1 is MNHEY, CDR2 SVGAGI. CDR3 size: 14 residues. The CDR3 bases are TGTGCCAGCACCTCCGGGCAGGGGTGGGATGAGCAGTTCTTC. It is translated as CASTSGQGWDEQFF.

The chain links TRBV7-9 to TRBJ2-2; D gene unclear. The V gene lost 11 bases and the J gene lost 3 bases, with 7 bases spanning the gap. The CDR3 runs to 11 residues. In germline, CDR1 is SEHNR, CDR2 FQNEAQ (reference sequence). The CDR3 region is CAHEDTGELFF. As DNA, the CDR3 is TGTGCCCACGAGGACACCGGGGAGCTGTTTTTT.

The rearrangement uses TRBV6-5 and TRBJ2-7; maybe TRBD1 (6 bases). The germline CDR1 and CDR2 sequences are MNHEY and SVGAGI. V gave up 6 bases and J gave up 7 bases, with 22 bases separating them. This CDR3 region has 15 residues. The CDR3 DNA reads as TGTGCCAGCAGCTATTTACAGGGACGAGGTTGGGAGCAGTACTTC. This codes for CASSYLQGRGWEQYF.

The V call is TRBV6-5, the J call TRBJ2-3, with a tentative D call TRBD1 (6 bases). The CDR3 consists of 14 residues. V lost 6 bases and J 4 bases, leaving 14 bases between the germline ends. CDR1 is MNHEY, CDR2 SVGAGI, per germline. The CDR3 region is CASSGSTGPDTQYF. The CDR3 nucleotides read TGTGCCAGCAGCGGGTCCACAGGGCCAGATACGCAGTATTTT.

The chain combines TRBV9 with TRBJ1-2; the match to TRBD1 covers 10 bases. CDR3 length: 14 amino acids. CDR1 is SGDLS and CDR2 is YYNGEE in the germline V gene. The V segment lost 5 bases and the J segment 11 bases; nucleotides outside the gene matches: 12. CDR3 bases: TGTGCCAGCAGTACCGGGACAGGGGATACACGATACACCTTC. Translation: CASSTGTGDTRYTF. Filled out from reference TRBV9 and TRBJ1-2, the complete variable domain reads DSGVTQTPKHLITATGQRVTLRCSPRSGDLSVYWYQQSLDQGLQFLIQYYNGEERAKGNILERFSAQQFPDLHSELNLSSLELGDSALYFCASSTGTGDTRYTFGSGTRLTVV.

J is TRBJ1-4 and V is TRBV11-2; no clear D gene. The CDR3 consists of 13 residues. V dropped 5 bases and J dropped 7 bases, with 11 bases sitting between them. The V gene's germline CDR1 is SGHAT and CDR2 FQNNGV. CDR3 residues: CASSARVGEKLFF. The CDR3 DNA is TGTGCCAGCAGCGCCCGAGTCGGTGAAAAACTGTTTTTT.

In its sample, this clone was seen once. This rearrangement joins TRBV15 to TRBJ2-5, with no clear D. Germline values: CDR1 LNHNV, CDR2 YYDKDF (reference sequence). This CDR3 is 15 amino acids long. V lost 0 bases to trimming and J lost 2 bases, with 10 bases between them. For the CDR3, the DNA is TGTGCCACCAGCAGAGAGAGAGGCTGGCAAGAGACCCAGTACTTC. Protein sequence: CATSRERGWQETQYF.

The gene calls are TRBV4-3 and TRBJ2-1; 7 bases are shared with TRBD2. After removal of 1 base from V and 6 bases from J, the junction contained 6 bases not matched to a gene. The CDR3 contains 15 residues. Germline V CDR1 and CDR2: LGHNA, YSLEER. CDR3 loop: CASSQGTSRGNEQFF. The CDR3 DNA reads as TGCGCCAGCAGCCAAGGGACTAGTAGAGGCAATGAGCAGTTCTTC.

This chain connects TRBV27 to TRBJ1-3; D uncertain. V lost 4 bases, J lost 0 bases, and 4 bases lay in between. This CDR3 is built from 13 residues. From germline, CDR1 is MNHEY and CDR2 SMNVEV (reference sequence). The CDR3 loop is CASSSHSGNTIYF. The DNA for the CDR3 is TGTGCCAGCAGTTCCCACTCTGGAAACACCATATATTTT.

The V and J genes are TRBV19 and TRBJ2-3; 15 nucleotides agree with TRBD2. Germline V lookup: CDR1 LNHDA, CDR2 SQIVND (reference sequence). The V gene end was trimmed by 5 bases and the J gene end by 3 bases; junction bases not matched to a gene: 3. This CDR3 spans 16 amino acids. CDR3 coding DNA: TGTGCCAGTAGTGGGACTAGCGGGGGGCGAACAGATACGCAGTATTTT. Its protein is CASSGTSGGRTDTQYF.

The CDR3 spells CASSPGLLTDTQYF. The CDR3 DNA follows: TGTGCCAGCAGCCCGGGACTACTCACAGATACGCAGTATTTT. V gene TRBV9 combines with J gene TRBJ2-3; 7 nucleotides match TRBD2. Germline values: CDR1 SGDLS, CDR2 YYNGEE. J gave up 2 bases and V 4 bases, and 4 bases lay outside the gene matches. The CDR3 is made up of 14 amino acids.

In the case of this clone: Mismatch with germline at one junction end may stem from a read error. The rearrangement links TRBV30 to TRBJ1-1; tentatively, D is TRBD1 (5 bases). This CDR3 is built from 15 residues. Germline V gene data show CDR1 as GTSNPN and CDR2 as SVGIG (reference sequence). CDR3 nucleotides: TGTGCCCGGAGTCCTCGGGGGGGTATCCAAACTGAAGCTTTCTTT. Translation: CARSPRGGIQTEAFF.

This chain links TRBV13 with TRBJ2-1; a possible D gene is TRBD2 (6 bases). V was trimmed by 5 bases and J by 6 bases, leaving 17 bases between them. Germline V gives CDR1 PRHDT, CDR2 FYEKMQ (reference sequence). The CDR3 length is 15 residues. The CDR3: CASSRQQRVSNEQFF. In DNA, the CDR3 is TGTGCCAGCAGCCGCCAGCAGCGGGTCTCCAATGAGCAGTTCTTC.

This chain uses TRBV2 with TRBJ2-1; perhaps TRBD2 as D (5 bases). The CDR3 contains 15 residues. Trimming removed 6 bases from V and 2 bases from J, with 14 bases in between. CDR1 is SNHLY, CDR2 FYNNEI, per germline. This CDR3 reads CASRAGIGAYNEQFF. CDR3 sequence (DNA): TGTGCCAGCAGAGCTGGGATCGGGGCCTACAATGAGCAGTTCTTC.

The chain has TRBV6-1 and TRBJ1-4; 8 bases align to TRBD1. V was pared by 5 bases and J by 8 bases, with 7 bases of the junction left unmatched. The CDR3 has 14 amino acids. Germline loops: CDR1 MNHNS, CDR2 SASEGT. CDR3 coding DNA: TGTGCCAGCAGTCACCAGGGGGCTAGAGAAAAACTGTTTTTT. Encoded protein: CASSHQGAREKLFF.

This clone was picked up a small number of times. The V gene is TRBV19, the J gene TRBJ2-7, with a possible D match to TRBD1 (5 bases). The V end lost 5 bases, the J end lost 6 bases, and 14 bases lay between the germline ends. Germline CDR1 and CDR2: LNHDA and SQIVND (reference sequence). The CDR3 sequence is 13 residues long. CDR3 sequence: CASSSLRGSEQYF. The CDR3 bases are TGTGCCAGTAGTTCCCTTAGGGGTAGCGAGCAGTACTTC.

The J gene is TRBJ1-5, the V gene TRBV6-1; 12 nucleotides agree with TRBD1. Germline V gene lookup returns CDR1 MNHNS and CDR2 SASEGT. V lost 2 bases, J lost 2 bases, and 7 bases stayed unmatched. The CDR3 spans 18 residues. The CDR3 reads CASSERGQGAQGNQPQHF. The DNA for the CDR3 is TGTGCCAGCAGTGAACGGGGACAGGGGGCGCAGGGCAATCAGCCCCAGCATTTT.